The text below deals with one T cell receptor beta chain. Its antigen remains unidentified. The germline CDR1 and CDR2 sequences are SQVTM and ANQGSEA. This CDR3 has 12 amino acids. Germline trimming cut 5 bases from V and 5 bases from J; bases unmatched to any gene: 4. This record belongs to a study of T cell responses to AZD1222 COVID-19 vaccine. Sequenced by immunoSEQ multiplex PCR; TCRdb stores in-frame clones only, minus some. The sample carries under 200,000 clones, roughly nine tenths recorded once. Study results and limitations: Clonal diversity was possibly underestimated; the donors were predominantly white British and more often female. As reported, nearly half of all spike-specific TCRs target variant regions that are unmutated. Vaccination with two AZD1222 doses was followed by a rise in Spike-specific TCR breadth and depth. Spike-wide vaccine-associated CD4 TCRs dominated at 160-218 and 743-854.

V usage is TRBV29-1 and J usage is TRBJ2-3, with 7 bases lining up with TRBD1. The TCR sequence derives from an adult in good health. Sequenced material: peripheral blood, taken on day 0 of AZD1222 vaccination. CDR3 nucleotide sequence: TGCAGCGTTACTGCAGGGGGAGATACGCAGTATTTT. It specifies CSVTAGGDTQYF.